The 16 T cell receptor beta chains below all came from one sample that was sequenced in a study of technical replicates of blood from several donors. Produced via immunoSEQ multiplex PCR; TCRdb's table is partial and in-frame only. The sample has almost 70,000 clones, around nine tenths seen once. Sequencing was done on a sample of T cells isolated from PBMCs. The receptor source for this set is a human donor in good health.

The chain uses TRBV10-3 and TRBJ1-5; 11 nucleotides agree with TRBD1. Germline CDR1 reads ENHRY; CDR2 reads SYGVKD. The CDR3 is 16 residues long. The junction had 4 bases not matched to a gene; V was cut back by 0 bases and J by 6 bases. The DNA for the CDR3 is TGTGCCATCAGTGAGTCCGGGACAGGGGGAGTTCAGCCCCAGCATTTT. It is translated as CAISESGTGGVQPQHF.

The rearrangement joins TRBV27 to TRBJ1-1; unclear D gene. The CDR3 loop spans 13 amino acids. The V gene's germline CDR1 is MNHEY and CDR2 SMNVEV (reference sequence). The ends were cut back, 0 bases at V and 10 bases at J, with 12 bases in the middle. CDR3 residues: CASSLSLRLAAFF. CDR3 bases: TGTGCCAGCAGTTTATCTCTCCGACTGGCAGCTTTCTTT.

This clone has a handful of counts. This chain uses TRBV6-5 with TRBJ1-1; 7 nucleotides agree with TRBD1. Germline CDR1 and CDR2: MNHEY and SVGAGI. The CDR3 extends over 14 amino acids. The junction had 7 bases not matched to a gene; V was cut back by 7 bases and J by 2 bases. The CDR3 reads CASIKQGLNTEAFF. CDR3 nucleotide sequence: TGTGCCAGCATCAAACAGGGGCTCAACACTGAAGCTTTCTTT.

The J gene is TRBJ2-3, the V gene TRBV14, with a possible D match to TRBD2 (5 bases). Trimming removed 4 bases at V and 4 bases at J, with 12 bases between. This CDR3 is built from 14 residues. Germline CDR1 reads SGHDN; CDR2 reads FVKESK. The CDR3 reads CASSLSGSADTQYF. The CDR3 nucleotides read TGTGCCAGCAGCCTTAGTGGGAGTGCAGATACGCAGTATTTT.

The chain carries TRBV9 and TRBJ2-2; a weak D match, TRBD1 (6 bases). The V and J ends lost 0 bases and 0 bases respectively, with 12 bases between them. The germline gives CDR1 SGDLS, CDR2 YYNGEE. The CDR3 is 17 amino acids. This chain's CDR3 is CASSVDGYRANTGELFF. The CDR3 DNA is TGTGCCAGCAGCGTAGACGGATACAGGGCGAACACCGGGGAGCTGTTTTTT.

V gene TRBV11-2 combines with J gene TRBJ2-3; TRBD1 matches at 10 bases. Germline loops: CDR1 SGHAT, CDR2 FQNNGV. The CDR3 spans 16 residues. Trimming cost V 5 bases and J 1 base; bases outside gene matches: 6. This CDR3 is CASSAPGTGGTDTQYF. The CDR3 DNA sequence: TGTGCCAGCAGCGCCCCCGGGACAGGGGGCACAGATACGCAGTATTTT.

The chain joins TRBV5-1 to TRBJ1-2; a possible D gene is TRBD1 (6 bases). With 0 bases removed from V and 4 bases from J, the gap between germline ends came to 13 bases. The CDR3 is 15 residues long. Germline V gene data show CDR1 as SGHRS and CDR2 as YFSETQ. The CDR3 is CASSLEVTGLYGYTF. CDR3 DNA sequence: TGCGCCAGCAGCTTGGAGGTGACAGGCCTCTATGGCTACACCTTC.

The rearrangement links TRBV5-6 to TRBJ2-7, with 7 bases aligning to TRBD2. V lost 5 bases and J lost 2; bases outside the gene matches: 10. CDR3 length: 15 residues. From germline, CDR1 is SGHDT and CDR2 YYEEEE. Here the CDR3 DNA reads TGTGCCAGCAGTTTGATAGCGGGTAATGCCTACGAGCAGTACTTC. Translated: CASSLIAGNAYEQYF. Full variable domain (remainder filled in from reference TRBV5-6 and TRBJ2-7): DAGVTQSPTHLIKTRGQQVTLRCSPKSGHDTVSWYQQALGQGPQFIFQYYEEEERQRGNFPDRFSGHQFPNYSSELNVNALLLGDSALYLCASSLIAGNAYEQYFGPGTRLTVT.

The chain carries TRBV6-6 and TRBJ1-1, with D perhaps TRBD1 (6 bases). Germline-derived CDR1 and CDR2 are MNHNY and SVGAGI (reference sequence). Trimming removed 6 bases from V and 2 bases from J, with 10 bases in between. CDR3 size: 13 residues. This CDR3 reads CASSHRVNTEAFF. CDR3 bases: TGTGCCAGCAGCCACAGGGTCAACACTGAAGCTTTCTTT.

The sample holds a few counts of this clone. The gene calls are TRBV5-8 and TRBJ2-4; tentatively, D is TRBD2 (6 bases). This CDR3 is 12 amino acids long. Germline CDR1 reads SGHTS; CDR2 reads YDEGEE. Trimming left V 1 base short and J 10 bases short, with 9 bases between. CDR3 sequence (DNA): TGTGCCAGCAGCTTGCTGGAGGGGATTCAGTACTTC. As protein: CASSLLEGIQYF.

The chain recombines TRBV6-1 with TRBJ1-5; the D gene is possibly TRBD1 (6 bases). Germline V lookup: CDR1 MNHNS, CDR2 SASEGT. The CDR3 totals 15 residues. Trimming cost V 6 bases and J 2 bases, with 14 bases left between them. CDR3 sequence reads: CASRSNRVRNQPQHF. The CDR3 DNA is TGTGCCAGCAGATCAAACAGGGTTCGCAATCAGCCCCAGCATTTT.

The chain employs TRBV5-5 and TRBJ1-2; 8 nucleotides line up with TRBD1. Looked up from germline, CDR1 is SGHKS and CDR2 is YYEKEE (reference sequence). J gave up 3 bases and V 0 bases, and 1 base lay outside the gene matches. The CDR3 covers 14 residues. CDR3 residues: CASSLVQGDYGYTF. Here the CDR3 DNA reads TGTGCCAGCAGCTTGGTACAGGGGGACTATGGCTACACCTTC.

V usage is TRBV21-1 and J usage is TRBJ2-1; TRBD2 reflects the table's D call only, with no check against the DNA. TRBV21-1 constitutes a pseudogene. CDR3 length: 17 amino acids. The CDR3 protein is CASSKAGGFSPYNEQFF. Here the CDR3 DNA reads TGTGCCAGCAGCAAAGCGGGAGGATTTTCCCCCTACAATGAGCAGTTCTTC.

This clone appeared once. The J gene is TRBJ2-1, the V gene TRBV4-1; TRBD2 agrees at 12 bases. CDR3 size: 17 residues. V gave up 1 base and J gave up 8 bases; unmatched junction bases: 9. Germline assignment: CDR1 MGHRA and CDR2 YSYEKL. CDR3 nucleotide sequence: TGCGCCAGCAGCCAAGTCTTGGTCCGGACTAGCGGGGATGAGCAGTTCTTC. It yields the protein CASSQVLVRTSGDEQFF.

The genes are TRBV30 and TRBJ1-4, with 8 nucleotides matching TRBD1. The CDR3 runs to 14 residues. Trimming cost V 7 bases and J 8 bases; bases outside gene matches: 12. The germline V gene encodes CDR1 GTSNPN and CDR2 SVGIG (reference sequence). The CDR3 region has the DNA TGTGCCTCCCCGACGACAGGGGCCGACGAAAAACTGTTTTTT. It is translated as CASPTTGADEKLFF.

The chain links TRBV6-5 to TRBJ2-7; 14 nucleotides agree with TRBD2. This CDR3 spans 15 amino acids. Germline V gene sequence: CDR1 MNHEY, CDR2 SVGAGI. The V and J ends lost 6 bases and 3 bases, in that order; junction bases with no gene match: 4. In DNA, the CDR3 is TGTGCCAGCAGGATGGGACTAGCGGGAGACTACGAGCAGTACTTC. Translating gives CASRMGLAGDYEQYF.